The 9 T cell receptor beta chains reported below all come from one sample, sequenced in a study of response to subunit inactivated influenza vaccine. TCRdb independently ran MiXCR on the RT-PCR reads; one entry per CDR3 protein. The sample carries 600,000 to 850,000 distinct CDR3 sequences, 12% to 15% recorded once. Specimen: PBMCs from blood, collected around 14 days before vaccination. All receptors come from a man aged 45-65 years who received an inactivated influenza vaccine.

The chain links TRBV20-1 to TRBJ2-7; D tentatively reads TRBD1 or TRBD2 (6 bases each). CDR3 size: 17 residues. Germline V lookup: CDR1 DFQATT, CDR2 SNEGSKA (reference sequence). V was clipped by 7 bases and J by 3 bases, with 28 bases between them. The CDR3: CSGIKFGGRGEGYEQYF. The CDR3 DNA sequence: TGCAGTGGTATCAAGTTTGGGGGGCGCGGTGAGGGCTACGAGCAGTACTTC.

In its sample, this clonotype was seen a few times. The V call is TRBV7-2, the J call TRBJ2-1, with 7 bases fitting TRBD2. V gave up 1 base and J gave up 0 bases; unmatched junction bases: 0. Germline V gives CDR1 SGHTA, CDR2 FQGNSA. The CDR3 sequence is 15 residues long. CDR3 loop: CASSLERGSYNEQFF. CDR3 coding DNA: TGTGCCAGCAGCTTAGAGCGGGGCTCCTACAATGAGCAGTTCTTC. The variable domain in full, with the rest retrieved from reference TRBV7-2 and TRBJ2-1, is GAGVSQSPSNKVTEKGKDVELRCDPISGHTALYWYRQSLGQGLEFLIYFQGNSAPDKSGLPSDRFSAERTGGSVSTLTIQRTQQEDSAVYLCASSLERGSYNEQFFGPGTRLTVL.

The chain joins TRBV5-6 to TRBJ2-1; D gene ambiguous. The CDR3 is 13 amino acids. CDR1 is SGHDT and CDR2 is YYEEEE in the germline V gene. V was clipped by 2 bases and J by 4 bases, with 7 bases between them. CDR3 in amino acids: CASSFTVYNEQFF. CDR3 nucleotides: TGTGCCAGCAGCTTCACAGTATACAATGAGCAGTTCTTC.

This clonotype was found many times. CDR3 amino acids: CSALFPLLGDRSQETQYF. In DNA form, the CDR3 reads TGCAGTGCTTTATTCCCCCTCTTGGGGGACCGAAGTCAAGAGACCCAGTACTTC. The V and J genes are TRBV20-1 and TRBJ2-5; D could derive from TRBD1 or TRBD2 (5 bases each). Trimming took 5 bases from V and 2 from J, leaving 27 bases between them. The CDR3 loop spans 18 amino acids. Germline V gives CDR1 DFQATT, CDR2 SNEGSKA (reference sequence).

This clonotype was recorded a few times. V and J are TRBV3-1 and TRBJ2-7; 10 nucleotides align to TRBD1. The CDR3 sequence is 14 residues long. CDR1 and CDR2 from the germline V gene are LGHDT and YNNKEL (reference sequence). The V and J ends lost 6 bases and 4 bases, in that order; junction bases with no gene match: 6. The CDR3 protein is CASSRTGQGYEQYF. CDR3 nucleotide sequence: TGTGCCAGCAGTCGTACGGGACAGGGGTACGAGCAGTACTTC.

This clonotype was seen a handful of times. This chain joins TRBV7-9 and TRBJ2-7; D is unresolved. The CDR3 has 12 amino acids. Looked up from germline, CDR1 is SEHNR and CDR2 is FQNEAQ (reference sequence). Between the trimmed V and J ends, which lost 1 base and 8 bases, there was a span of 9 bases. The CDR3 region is CASSLVRDQQYF. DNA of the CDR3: TGTGCCAGCAGCTTAGTTAGGGATCAGCAGTACTTC. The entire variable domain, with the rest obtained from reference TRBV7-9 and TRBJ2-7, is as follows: DTGVSQNPRHKITKRGQNVTFRCDPISEHNRLYWYRQTLGQGPEFLTYFQNEAQLEKSRLLSDRFSAERPKGSFSTLEIQRTEQGDSAMYLCASSLVRDQQYFGPGTRLTVT.

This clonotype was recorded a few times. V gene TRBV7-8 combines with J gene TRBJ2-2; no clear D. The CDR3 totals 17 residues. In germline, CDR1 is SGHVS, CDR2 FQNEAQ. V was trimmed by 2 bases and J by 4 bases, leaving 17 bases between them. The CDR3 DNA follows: TGTGCCAGCAGCTTACTCCATGTGGGCCGACTCACCGGGGAGCTGTTTTTT. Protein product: CASSLLHVGRLTGELFF.

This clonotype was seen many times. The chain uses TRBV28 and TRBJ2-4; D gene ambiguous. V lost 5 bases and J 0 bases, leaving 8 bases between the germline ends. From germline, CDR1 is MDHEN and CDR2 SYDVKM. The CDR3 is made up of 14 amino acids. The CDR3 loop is CASSPSGAKNIQYF. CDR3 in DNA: TGTGCCAGCAGTCCCTCAGGAGCCAAAAACATTCAGTACTTC.

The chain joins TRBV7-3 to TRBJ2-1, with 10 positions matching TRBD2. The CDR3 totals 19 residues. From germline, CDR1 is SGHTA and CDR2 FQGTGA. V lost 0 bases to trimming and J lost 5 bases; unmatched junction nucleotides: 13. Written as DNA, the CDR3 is TGTGCCAGCAGCTTAACGAACCATGTACCCGGGACTAGCGACAATGAGCAGTTCTTC. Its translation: CASSLTNHVPGTSDNEQFF.